This T cell receptor beta chain originates from a study of shared clonotypes between healthy human individuals. Between the trimmed V and J ends, which lost 2 bases and 4 bases, there was a span of 15 bases. This CDR3 has 15 amino acids. Germline-derived CDR1 and CDR2 are MNHEY and SMNVEV (reference sequence). Clones were read by immunoSEQ multiplex PCR, and TCRdb kept only the in-frame ones, dropping some. The sample contains 2.3 million or so clones, 93% of which appear only once. The source is a man aged 18 to 30 in good health. Some clones in this sample may be carry-over from other donors' samples. Sequences were obtained from naive CD4+ T cells from PBMCs. As for subset: CD45RA+ positively selected. The chain uses TRBV27 and TRBJ2-7, with TRBD1 as a possible D gene (6 bases). The CDR3 here is CASSLVGTGSYEQYF. The CDR3 region has the DNA TGTGCCAGCAGTTTAGTAGGAACAGGGTCTTACGAGCAGTACTTC.